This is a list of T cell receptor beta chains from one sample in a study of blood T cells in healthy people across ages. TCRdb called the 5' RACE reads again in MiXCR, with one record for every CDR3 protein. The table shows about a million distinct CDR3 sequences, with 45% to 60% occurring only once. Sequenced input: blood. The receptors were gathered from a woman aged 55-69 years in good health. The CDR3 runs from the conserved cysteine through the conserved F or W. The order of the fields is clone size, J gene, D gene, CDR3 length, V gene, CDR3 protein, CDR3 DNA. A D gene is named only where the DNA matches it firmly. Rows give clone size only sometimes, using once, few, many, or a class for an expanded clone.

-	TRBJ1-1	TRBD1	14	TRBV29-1	CSVLGGTGQTEAFF	TGCAGCGTCTTGGGAGGGACAGGGCAAACTGAAGCTTTCTTT
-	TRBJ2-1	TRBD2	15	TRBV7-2	CASSLLAGGRDEQFF	TGTGCCAGCAGCCTACTAGCGGGCGGCAGGGATGAGCAGTTCTTC
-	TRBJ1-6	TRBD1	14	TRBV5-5	CASSFQGAYSPLHF	TGTGCCAGCAGCTTTCAGGGGGCCTATTCACCCCTCCACTTT
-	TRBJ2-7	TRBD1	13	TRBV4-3	CTSSQGQGDEQYF	TGCACCAGCAGCCAAGGACAGGGGGACGAGCAGTACTTC
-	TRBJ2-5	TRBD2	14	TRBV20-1	CSARLAGTQETQYF	TGCAGTGCTCGACTAGCGGGGACGCAAGAGACCCAGTACTTC
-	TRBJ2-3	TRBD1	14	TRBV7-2	CASSSPTGEDTQYF	TGTGCCAGCAGCTCACCCACAGGGGAGGATACGCAGTATTTT
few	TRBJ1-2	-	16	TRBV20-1	CSARDLAGIVSYGYTF	TGCAGTGCTAGAGATCTCGCAGGCATTGTCTCCTATGGCTACACCTTC
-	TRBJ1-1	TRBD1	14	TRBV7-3	CASSLNGGQTEAFF	TGTGCCAGCAGCTTAAACGGGGGACAGACAGAAGCTTTCTTT
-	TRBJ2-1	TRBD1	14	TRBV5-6	CASSHKTGGNEQFF	TGTGCCAGCAGCCACAAAACAGGGGGCAATGAGCAGTTCTTC
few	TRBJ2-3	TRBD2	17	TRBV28	CASSLGRSGRLKDTQYF	TGTGCCAGCAGTTTAGGGAGGAGCGGGAGATTGAAAGATACGCAGTATTTT
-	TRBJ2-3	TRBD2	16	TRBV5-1	CASSLDFSGSTDTQYF	TGCGCCAGCAGCTTGGATTTTAGCGGGAGCACAGATACGCAGTATTTT
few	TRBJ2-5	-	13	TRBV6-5	CASSYRVQETQYF	TGTGCCAGCAGTTACAGGGTTCAAGAGACCCAGTACTTC
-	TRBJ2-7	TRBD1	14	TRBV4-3	CASSRDSGPYEQYF	TGCGCCAGCAGCCGGGACAGCGGACCCTACGAGCAGTACTTC
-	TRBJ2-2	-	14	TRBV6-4	CASSDQAYTGKLFF	TGTGCCAGCAGTGACCAGGCGTACACCGGGAAGCTGTTTTTT
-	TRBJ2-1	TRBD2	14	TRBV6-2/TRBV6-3	CASKGGKRLDEQFF	TGTGCCAGCAAGGGAGGGAAGCGTCTGGATGAGCAGTTCTTC
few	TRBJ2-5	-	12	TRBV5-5	CASTGVPETQYF	TGTGCCAGCACAGGCGTTCCAGAGACCCAGTACTTC
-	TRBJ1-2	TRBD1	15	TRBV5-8	CASSTTGVYYYGYTF	TGTGCCAGCAGCACCACAGGGGTGTACTACTATGGCTACACCTTC
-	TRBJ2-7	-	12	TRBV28	CASSSRPYEQYF	TGTGCCAGCAGTTCACGGCCGTACGAGCAGTACTTC
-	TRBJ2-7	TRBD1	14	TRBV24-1	CATSDFFRGNEQYF	TGTGCCACCAGTGATTTTTTCAGGGGGAATGAGCAGTACTTC
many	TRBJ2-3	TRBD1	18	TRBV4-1	CASSLTSIGTGSTDTQYF	TGCGCCAGCAGCCTGACTTCCATCGGGACAGGGTCCACAGATACGCAGTATTTT
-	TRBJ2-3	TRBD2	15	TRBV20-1	CSARATSGGTDTQYF	TGCAGTGCTAGAGCGACTAGCGGAGGCACAGATACGCAGTATTTT
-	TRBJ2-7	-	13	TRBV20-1	CSALDTDRYEQYF	TGCAGTGCTCTGGACACAGATCGCTACGAGCAGTACTTC
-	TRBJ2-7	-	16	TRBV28	CASSPGQLGLSYEQYF	TGTGCCAGCAGTCCAGGACAGCTAGGCCTCTCCTACGAGCAGTACTTC